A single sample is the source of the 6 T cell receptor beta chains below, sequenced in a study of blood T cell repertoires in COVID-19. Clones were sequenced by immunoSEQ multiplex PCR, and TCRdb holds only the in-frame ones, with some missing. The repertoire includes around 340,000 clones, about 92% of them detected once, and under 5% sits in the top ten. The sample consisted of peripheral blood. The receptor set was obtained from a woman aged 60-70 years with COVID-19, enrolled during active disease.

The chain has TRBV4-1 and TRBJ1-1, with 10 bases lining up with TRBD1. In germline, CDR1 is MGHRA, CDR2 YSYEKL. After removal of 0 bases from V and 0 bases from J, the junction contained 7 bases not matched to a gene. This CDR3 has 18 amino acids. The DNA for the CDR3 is TGCGCCAGCAGCCAAGATAGAGACAGGGGGCTTTTGAACACTGAAGCTTTCTTT. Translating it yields CASSQDRDRGLLNTEAFF.

The CDR3 DNA reads TGTGCCAGTAGTTTCAGGGGTATGGGCACTGAAGCTTTCTTT. This gives the protein CASSFRGMGTEAFF. The rearrangement joins TRBV19 to TRBJ1-1; TRBD1 is a possible D gene (6 bases). V lost 5 bases, J lost 4 bases, and 14 bases lay in between. Germline CDR1 is LNHDA and CDR2 is SQIVND (reference sequence). This CDR3 has 14 amino acids.

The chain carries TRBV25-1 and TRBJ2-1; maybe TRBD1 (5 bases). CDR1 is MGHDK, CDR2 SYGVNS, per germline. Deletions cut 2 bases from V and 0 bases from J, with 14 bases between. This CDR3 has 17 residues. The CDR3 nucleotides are TGTGCCAGCAGTGAAGCCCAGGGTTTGAGCTCCTACAATGAGCAGTTCTTC. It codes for CASSEAQGLSSYNEQFF.

The CDR3 here is CASSPGDGNQPQHF. For the CDR3, the DNA is TGTGCCAGCTCCCCTGGAGACGGCAATCAGCCCCAGCATTTT. V is TRBV18 and J is TRBJ1-5, with D unresolved. Germline V gene data show CDR1 as KGHSH and CDR2 as LQKENI. The CDR3 sequence is 14 residues long. Deletions cut 6 bases from V and 2 bases from J, with 11 bases between.

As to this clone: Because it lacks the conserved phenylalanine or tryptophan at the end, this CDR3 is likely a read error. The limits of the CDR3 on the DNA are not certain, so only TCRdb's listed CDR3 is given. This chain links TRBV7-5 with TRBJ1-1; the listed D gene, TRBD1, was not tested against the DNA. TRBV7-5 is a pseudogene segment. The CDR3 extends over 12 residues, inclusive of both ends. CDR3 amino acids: CARRQGPSGSVL.

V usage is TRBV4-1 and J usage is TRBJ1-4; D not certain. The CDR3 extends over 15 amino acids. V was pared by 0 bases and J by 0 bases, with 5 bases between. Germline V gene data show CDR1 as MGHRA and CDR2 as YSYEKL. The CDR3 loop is CASSQERATNEKLFF. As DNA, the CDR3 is TGCGCCAGCAGCCAAGAAAGAGCAACTAATGAAAAACTGTTTTTT.